This TCR beta chain was obtained from a study of control samples from healthy donors and cancer patients. Between the trimmed V and J ends, which lost 1 base and 0 bases, there was a span of 22 bases. CDR1 and CDR2 (germline): LNHDA, SQIVND (reference sequence). This CDR3 is built from 20 residues. Data came from immunoSEQ multiplex PCR; TCRdb stores just in-frame clones and leaves some out. Among more than 100,000 clones listed, around 88% were seen once. Sequencing was performed on blood. The chain carries TRBV19 and TRBJ2-1, with a possible D match to TRBD2 (5 bases). The source of this sequence is a man aged 40-49 years in good health. CDR3 sequence (DNA): TGTGCCAGTAGTATAGGAGGAGGTGGGCAGGCCCCCCTCTCCTACAATGAGCAGTTCTTC. Translated, it gives CASSIGGGGQAPLSYNEQFF. Full variable domain (rest looked up from reference TRBV19 and TRBJ2-1): DGGITQSPKYLFRKEGQNVTLSCEQNLNHDAMYWYRQDPGQGLRLIYYSQIVNDFQKGDIAEGYSVSREKKESFPLTVTSAQKNPTAFYLCASSIGGGGQAPLSYNEQFFGPGTRLTVL.